The 32 T cell receptor beta chains given below trace back to one sample, sequenced in a study of T cells expressing NK-cell markers. TCRdb reanalyzed the 5' RACE reads and collapses them to one entry per CDR3 protein, without DNA. The table for this sample gives about 390,000 distinct CDR3 sequences. Sample: blood T cells: a sorted CD56 or NKG2C T cell subset, CD4+ or CD8+ T cells, or bulk PBMC T cells (not recorded which). These receptors were taken from a woman in her 50s in good health.

The chain joins TRBV6-5 to TRBJ2-2. The CDR3 covers 13 residues. Germline V gene data show CDR1 as MNHEY and CDR2 as SVGAGI. The CDR3 loop is CASSYLNTGELFF.

The J gene is TRBJ2-2, the V gene TRBV12-3 or TRBV12-4; TCRdb proposes TRBD1, but this gene call is untestable without DNA. CDR3 length equals 17 residues. The CDR3 is CASSLARDSRGTGELFF.

The chain couples TRBV15 to TRBJ2-1; the TCRdb D gene call, TRBD1, has no DNA to confirm it. The germline gives CDR1 LNHNV, CDR2 YYDKDF (reference sequence). This CDR3 region has 15 residues. CDR3 sequence reads: CATSILLGGDNEQFF.

V usage is TRBV27 and J usage is TRBJ2-5; the TCRdb D gene call, TRBD2, has no DNA to confirm it. The germline V gene encodes CDR1 MNHEY and CDR2 SMNVEV (reference sequence). The CDR3 totals 14 residues. The CDR3 protein is CASSLMTRGETQYF.

CDR3: CAIRKGTGGNQPQHF. The genes are TRBV10-3 and TRBJ1-5; the D call of TRBD1 rests on TCRdb alone, since no DNA is present to check it. This CDR3 has 15 amino acids. CDR1 is ENHRY and CDR2 is SYGVKD in the germline V gene.

The rearrangement links TRBV27 to TRBJ2-3; as DNA is missing, the TRBD1 call by TCRdb cannot be tested. Per germline, CDR1 MNHEY and CDR2 SMNVEV (reference sequence). This CDR3 spans 14 amino acids. CDR3 in amino acids: CASSFGAGSDTQYF.

This chain joins TRBV28 and TRBJ1-5. The V gene's germline CDR1 is MDHEN and CDR2 SYDVKM. The length of the CDR3 is 17 residues. CDR3 amino acids: CASSLGAGSYSNQPQHF.

The chain has TRBV6-5 and TRBJ2-1; TCRdb gives TRBD2 as the D gene, but with no DNA this cannot be confirmed. Germline CDR1 reads MNHEY; CDR2 reads SVGAGI. The CDR3 is 15 residues long. This CDR3 reads CASILTSGNKYEQFF.

The chain employs TRBV6-2 or TRBV6-3 and TRBJ2-2; without DNA, the TCRdb call of TRBD2 cannot be checked. CDR3 length: 16 amino acids. The V gene's germline CDR1 is MNHEY and CDR2 SVGEGT. The CDR3 loop is CASSRAGVRNTGELFF.

The chain employs TRBV5-1 and TRBJ2-2; TCRdb's D gene call, TRBD1, goes unchecked for lack of DNA. This CDR3 has 17 amino acids. Germline CDR1 SGHRS, CDR2 YFSETQ. CDR3: CASSRAPGTQSTGELFF.

This chain uses TRBV6-5 with TRBJ1-1. This CDR3 comprises 14 residues. Germline V CDR1 and CDR2: MNHEY, SVGAGI. The CDR3 protein is CASSYNTLSTEAFF.

CDR3 protein: CASSFGHLNIQYF. The genes are TRBV11-2 and TRBJ2-4. The CDR3 is 13 amino acids. Germline CDR1 SGHAT, CDR2 FQNNGV.

The chain links TRBV29-1 to TRBJ1-1. Germline CDR1 is SQVTM and CDR2 is ANQGSEA. CDR3 length: 11 residues. This CDR3 is CSVARGTEAFF.

The chain combines TRBV29-1 with TRBJ2-5; checking the TCRdb D call of TRBD2 is not possible without DNA. This CDR3 has 14 amino acids. Germline V gives CDR1 SQVTM, CDR2 ANQGSEA. The CDR3 loop reads CSVTTSGRRETQYF. The full variable domain, completed using reference TRBV29-1 and TRBJ2-5, is SAVISQKPSRDICQRGTSLTIQCQVDSQVTMMFWYRQQPGQSLTLIATANQGSEATYESGFVIDKFPISRPNLTFSTLTVSNMSPEDSSIYLCSVTTSGRRETQYFGPGTRLLVL.

The rearrangement joins TRBV19 to TRBJ1-5. This CDR3 is 15 amino acids long. Germline CDR1 is LNHDA and CDR2 is SQIVND (reference sequence). The CDR3 loop reads CASSIRFSVGQPQHF.

CDR3 loop: CASSQTSGHSYNEQFF. The rearrangement uses TRBV5-1 and TRBJ2-1; the D call of TRBD2 rests on TCRdb alone, since no DNA is present to check it. Germline V CDR1 and CDR2: SGHRS, YFSETQ. The CDR3 extends over 16 amino acids.

The V and J genes are TRBV11-2 and TRBJ2-5. Germline V gene data show CDR1 as SGHAT and CDR2 as FQNNGV. This CDR3 is 18 amino acids long. CDR3 residues: CASSLVSLQARNQETQYF.

The chain uses TRBV6-5 and TRBJ2-1; TCRdb calls TRBD1, which cannot be checked without DNA. The CDR3 has 14 amino acids. Germline V gene lookup returns CDR1 MNHEY and CDR2 SVGAGI. CDR3: CASITSGVGGEQFF.

The rearrangement uses TRBV7-8 and TRBJ2-2. The CDR3 spans 15 residues. Germline CDR1 reads SGHVS; CDR2 reads FQNEAQ. The CDR3: CASRYDGANTGELFF.

The chain links TRBV20-1 to TRBJ2-3; the TRBD1 assignment by TCRdb is unverifiable without DNA. This CDR3 spans 14 amino acids. Germline CDR1 reads DFQATT; CDR2 reads SNEGSKA (reference sequence). The CDR3 region is CSASAGGFTDTQYF.

The chain has TRBV20-1 and TRBJ2-4; TCRdb calls TRBD1, which cannot be checked without DNA. Per the germline V gene, CDR1 is DFQATT and CDR2 is SNEGSKA (reference sequence). The CDR3 is made up of 16 amino acids. The CDR3 loop reads CSASPGTGAAKNIQYF.

CDR3 sequence: CASSFRTGVRETQYF. The genes are TRBV12-3 or TRBV12-4 and TRBJ2-5; TCRdb indicates TRBD1, and absent DNA this call remains unverified. The CDR3 extends over 15 amino acids.

The chain couples TRBV12-3 or TRBV12-4 to TRBJ1-6. This CDR3 region has 14 residues. CDR3 in amino acids: CASSGTAVNSPLHF.

The chain recombines TRBV27 with TRBJ1-5; without DNA, the TCRdb call of TRBD1 cannot be checked. In germline, CDR1 is MNHEY, CDR2 SMNVEV (reference sequence). This CDR3 is 14 amino acids long. CDR3: CASSAKTTGGAQHF.

The chain has TRBV6-1 and TRBJ2-1; TCRdb indicates TRBD1, and absent DNA this call remains unverified. Germline values: CDR1 MNHNS, CDR2 SASEGT. CDR3 length equals 14 residues. The CDR3 is CAGSPNPANNEQFF.

This chain uses TRBV5-1 with TRBJ2-1; without DNA, the TCRdb call of TRBD2 cannot be checked. CDR1 SGHRS and CDR2 YFSETQ come from the germline V gene. CDR3 length: 17 residues. This CDR3 is CASSGTFSGKSGNEQFF.

The chain recombines TRBV23-1 with TRBJ1-1; TCRdb outputs TRBD1, but without DNA this stays unchecked. TRBV23-1 is classed as an ORF, of uncertain function. This CDR3 contains 17 residues. The CDR3 is CASSQWPRGKGNTEAFF.

The chain recombines TRBV6-2 or TRBV6-3 with TRBJ2-1; TCRdb indicates TRBD2, and absent DNA this call remains unverified. The CDR3 spans 18 residues. Germline loops: CDR1 MNHEY, CDR2 SVGEGT. CDR3 loop: CASSFPTSLAGGRDEQFF.

This sequence joins TRBV7-7 and TRBJ2-5; TCRdb names TRBD2, which stays unverified in the absence of DNA. Looked up from germline, CDR1 is SSHAT and CDR2 is FNYEAQ (reference sequence). This CDR3 contains 14 residues. CDR3 sequence reads: CASSSGGSRETQYF.

The chain uses TRBV12-5 and TRBJ2-1; the D gene TCRdb calls, TRBD2, cannot be checked with no DNA. The CDR3 sequence is 16 residues long. Germline CDR1 is LGHNT and CDR2 is FRNRAP. CDR3: CASGLGSLRSYNEQFF. The full variable domain, rest sourced from reference TRBV12-5 and TRBJ2-1, is DARVTQTPRHKVTEMGQEVTMRCQPILGHNTVFWYRQTMMQGLELLAYFRNRAPLDDSGMPKDRFSAEMPDATLATLKIQPSEPRDSAVYFCASGLGSLRSYNEQFFGPGTRLTVL.

This sequence joins TRBV29-1 and TRBJ2-1. This CDR3 has 14 amino acids. In germline, CDR1 is SQVTM, CDR2 ANQGSEA. The CDR3 sequence is CSVAWRKHYNEQFF.

The chain couples TRBV5-1 to TRBJ2-2; TCRdb reports TRBD2, a call that lacks DNA to check it against. CDR1 SGHRS and CDR2 YFSETQ come from the germline V gene. This CDR3 is 16 amino acids long. CDR3 sequence reads: CASRSTSGLNTGELFF.